This T cell receptor (beta chain) is drawn from a study of T cell responses to AZD1222 COVID-19 vaccine. Overall study results and limits: Every sample of the repertoires postdated the peak T cell response. The donor group comprised mostly white British people and more females; the analysis possibly underestimated clonal diversity.

Libraries were prepared by immunoSEQ multiplex PCR; TCRdb keeps only in-frame clonotypes and omits some of them. The table lists under 250,000 clones, about 92% of them singletons. The CDR3 is made up of 15 amino acids. Per germline, CDR1 SGHVS and CDR2 FNYEAQ. V shed 2 bases and J shed 5 bases, with 12 bases lying between them. Remarks on this clone: Its antigen is currently unknown.

The chain recombines TRBV7-6 with TRBJ2-2, with D perhaps TRBD1 (5 bases). The TCR was taken from an adult in good health. The material was peripheral blood, obtained on day 0 of MenACWY control vaccination. CDR3 DNA: TGTGCCAGCAGCTTAAATTCGGCAGGGACCGGGGAGCTGTTTTTT. Translated, it gives CASSLNSAGTGELFF.